These T cell receptor beta chains were read from a single sample in a study of blood T cell repertoires in COVID-19. The data were produced by immunoSEQ multiplex PCR, yet TCRdb's version contains in-frame clones alone and is incomplete. The sample carries roughly 250,000 clones, approximately 84% recorded once. The sequenced sample was peripheral blood. The receptors stem from a man in his fifties with acute or convalescent COVID-19. CDR3s include the opening cysteine and the closing phenylalanine or tryptophan. D genes are given only for firm matches. Expanded clones get a size class; other rows say once, few or many, or leave the size out.

>NA|TRBJ1-1|NA|TRBV3-1/TRBV3-2
TGTGCCAGCAGCCATGGGGGAGGGAGGACTGAAGCTTTCTTT
CASSHGGGRTEAFF
>NA|TRBJ2-7|NA|TRBV6-5
TGTGCCAGCAGTTACTCGAGGGCAGGCTACCGATACGAGCAGTACTTC
CASSYSRAGYRYEQYF
>NA|TRBJ2-2|NA|TRBV7-6
TGTGCCAGCAGCTTAGGTACAGGGCCGAACACCGGGGAGCTGTTTTTT
CASSLGTGPNTGELFF
>NA|TRBJ1-4|TRBD1|TRBV30
TGTGCCTGGAGCGCAGACAGGGGTAGTGAAAAACTGTTTTTT
CAWSADRGSEKLFF
>NA|TRBJ1-1|NA|TRBV4-2
TGTGCCAGCAGCCAAGTTCGGGGAGGGAACACTGAAGCTTTCTTT
CASSQVRGGNTEAFF
>NA|TRBJ2-7|TRBD2|TRBV5-4
TGTGCCAGCAGCTTGGATCTAGCGGGAACCTACGAGCAGTACTTC
CASSLDLAGTYEQYF
>NA|TRBJ1-1|TRBD1|TRBV3-1/TRBV3-2
TGTGCCAGCAGCCAAGTTTGGACAGGGAGTTTCACTGAAGCTTTCTTT
CASSQVWTGSFTEAFF
>NA|TRBJ2-1|NA|TRBV19
TGTGCCAGTAGTAGTCGCAGGGTAAACTCCTACAATGAGCAGTTCTTC
CASSSRRVNSYNEQFF
>NA|TRBJ1-4|NA|TRBV7-2
TGTGCCAGCAGCTTAGGCGGGGGCCTGGGAAATGAAAAACTGTTTTTT
CASSLGGGLGNEKLFF
>NA|TRBJ1-1|NA|TRBV6-4
TGTGCCAGCAGTGCTTGGCCGAACACTGAAGCTTTCTTT
CASSAWPNTEAFF
>once|TRBJ1-3|NA|TRBV5-8
TGTGCCAGCAGCTTGAGCTCCTCTGGAAACACCATATATTTT
CASSLSSSGNTIYF
>NA|TRBJ2-1|TRBD2|TRBV5-4
TGTGCCAGCAGCTTGGCCTTAGGGAGCGGGGGGGGCTACAATGAGCAGTTCTTC
CASSLALGSGGGYNEQFF
>NA|TRBJ1-2|NA|TRBV6-4
TGTGCCAACCCTCCCTCGGACTATGGCTACACCTTC
CANPPSDYGYTF